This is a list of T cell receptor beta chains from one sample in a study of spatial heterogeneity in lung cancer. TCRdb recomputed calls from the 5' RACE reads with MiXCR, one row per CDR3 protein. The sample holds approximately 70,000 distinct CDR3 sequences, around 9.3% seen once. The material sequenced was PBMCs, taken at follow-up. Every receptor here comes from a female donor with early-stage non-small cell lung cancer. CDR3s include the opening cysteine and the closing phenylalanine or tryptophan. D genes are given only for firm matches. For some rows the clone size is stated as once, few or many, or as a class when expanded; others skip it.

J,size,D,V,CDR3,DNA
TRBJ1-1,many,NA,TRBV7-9,CASSYTGRENTEAFF,TGTGCCAGCAGCTATACGGGACGGGAAAACACTGAAGCTTTCTTT
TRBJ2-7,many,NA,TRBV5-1,CASSLAAGYSYEQYF,TGCGCCAGCAGCTTGGCCGCGGGCTATTCCTACGAGCAGTACTTC
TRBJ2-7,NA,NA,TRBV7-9,CASSLNQLMEQYF,TGTGCCAGCAGCTTAAATCAGCTTATGGAGCAGTACTTC
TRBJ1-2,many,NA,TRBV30,CAWSLWGNGGYTF,TGTGCCTGGAGTCTTTGGGGCAATGGTGGCTACACCTTC
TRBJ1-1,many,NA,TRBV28,CASREVNTEAFF,TGTGCCAGCAGGGAAGTGAACACTGAAGCTTTCTTT
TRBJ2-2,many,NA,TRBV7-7,CASSLGNTGELFF,TGTGCTAGCAGCTTAGGGAACACCGGGGAGCTGTTTTTT
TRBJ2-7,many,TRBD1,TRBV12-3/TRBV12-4,CASSLTGGSYEQYF,TGTGCCAGCAGTTTGACAGGGGGCAGCTACGAGCAGTACTTC
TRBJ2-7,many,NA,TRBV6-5,CATERTAASYEQYF,TGTGCCACCGAGCGGACAGCCGCCTCCTACGAGCAGTACTTC
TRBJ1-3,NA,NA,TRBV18,CASSPQGIGGNTIYF,TGTGCCAGCTCACCTCAAGGGATCGGAGGAAACACCATATATTTT
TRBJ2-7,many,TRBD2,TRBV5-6,CASSLVDLGTRESYEQYF,TGTGCCAGCAGCTTGGTGGATCTAGGGACTAGGGAATCCTACGAGCAGTACTTC
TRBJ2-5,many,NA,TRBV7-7,CASSLAVWRTGRETQYF,TGTGCTAGCAGCTTAGCCGTCTGGAGAACCGGGCGAGAGACCCAGTACTTC
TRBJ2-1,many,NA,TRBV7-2,CASSTFRDEQFF,TGTGCCAGCAGCACCTTTCGGGATGAGCAGTTCTTC
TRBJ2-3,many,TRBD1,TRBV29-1,CSSRDRGLTDTQYF,TGCAGCTCCCGGGACAGGGGGCTCACAGATACGCAGTATTTT
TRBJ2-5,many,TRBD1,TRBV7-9,CASSLTQGGETQYF,TGTGCCAGCAGCCTTACACAGGGGGGAGAGACCCAGTACTTC
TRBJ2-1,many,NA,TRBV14,CAGSQVRLDRINEQFF,TGTGCCGGCAGCCAAGTACGACTAGATCGAATCAATGAGCAGTTCTTC
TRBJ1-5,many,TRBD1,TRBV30,CAWSKGTGINQPQHF,TGTGCCTGGAGTAAGGGGACAGGGATCAATCAGCCCCAGCATTTT
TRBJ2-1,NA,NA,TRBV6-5,CASSYSKRFPYNEQFF,TGTGCCAGCAGTTACTCGAAGCGATTTCCCTACAATGAGCAGTTCTTC
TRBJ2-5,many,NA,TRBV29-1,CSVVEETQYF,TGCAGCGTCGTTGAAGAGACCCAGTACTTC
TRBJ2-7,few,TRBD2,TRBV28,CASSSPSGSYEQYF,TGTGCCAGCAGTTCCCCTAGCGGTTCCTACGAGCAGTACTTC
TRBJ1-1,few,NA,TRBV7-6,CASSLDFGNTEAFF,TGTGCCAGCAGCTTAGACTTCGGGAACACTGAAGCTTTCTTT
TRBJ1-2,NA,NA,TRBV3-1,CASSQDLGGLYGYTF,TGTGCCAGCAGCCAAGATCTTGGGGGGCTCTATGGCTACACCTTC
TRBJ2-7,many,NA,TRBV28,CASSPWDSYEQYF,TGTGCCAGCAGTCCCTGGGATTCCTACGAGCAGTACTTC
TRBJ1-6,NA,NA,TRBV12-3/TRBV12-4,CASSLRGADNSPLHF,TGTGCCAGCAGTTTACGGGGCGCCGATAATTCACCCCTCCACTTT
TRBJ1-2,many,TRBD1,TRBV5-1,CASSARTGGDGYTF,TGCGCCAGCAGCGCCAGGACAGGGGGCGATGGCTACACCTTC
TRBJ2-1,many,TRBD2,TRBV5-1,CASSLATSFGNEQFF,TGCGCCAGCAGCTTGGCGACTAGCTTCGGGAATGAGCAGTTCTTC
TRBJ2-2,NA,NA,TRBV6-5,CASRRMANTGELFF,TGTGCCAGCAGGAGAATGGCGAACACCGGGGAGCTGTTTTTT
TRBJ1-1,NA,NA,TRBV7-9,CASSATGMNTEAFF,TGTGCCAGCAGTGCCACAGGCATGAACACTGAAGCTTTCTTT
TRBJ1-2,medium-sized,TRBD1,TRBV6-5,CASSRDRGRSQDPYGYTF,TGTGCCAGCAGCCGCGACAGGGGTCGATCTCAGGATCCATATGGCTACACCTTC
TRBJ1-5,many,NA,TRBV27,CASSFRRDIKPQPQHF,TGTGCCAGCAGTTTCCGGAGGGACATAAAGCCTCAGCCCCAGCATTTT
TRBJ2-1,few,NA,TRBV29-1,CSVERPQSGPDNEQFF,TGCAGCGTTGAAAGACCCCAATCGGGACCGGACAATGAGCAGTTCTTC
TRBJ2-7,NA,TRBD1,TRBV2,CASGTDREGYEQYF,TGTGCCAGCGGCACGGACAGGGAAGGCTACGAGCAGTACTTC
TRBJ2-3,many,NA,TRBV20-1,CSARALTGTDTQYF,TGCAGTGCTAGGGCGTTAACCGGCACAGATACGCAGTATTTT
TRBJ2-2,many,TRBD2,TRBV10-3,CAISRLAGGLDTGELFF,TGTGCCATCAGCCGACTAGCGGGAGGCCTCGACACCGGGGAGCTGTTTTTT
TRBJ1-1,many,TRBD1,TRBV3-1,CASSQDPGQVTEAFF,TGTGCCAGCAGCCAAGACCCGGGACAGGTCACTGAAGCTTTCTTT
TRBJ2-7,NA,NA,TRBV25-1,CASSDPSQVPSEQYF,TGTGCCAGCAGTGACCCATCCCAGGTACCCTCAGAGCAGTACTTC
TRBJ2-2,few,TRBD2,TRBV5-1,CASSASGGSTGELFF,TGCGCCAGCAGCGCTAGCGGGGGTAGCACCGGGGAGCTGTTTTTT
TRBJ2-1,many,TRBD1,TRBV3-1,CASSPGQFIHNEQFF,TGTGCCAGCAGCCCGGGACAGTTTATTCACAATGAGCAGTTCTTC
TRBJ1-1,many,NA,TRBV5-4,CASSFLPHTEAFF,TGTGCCAGCAGCTTCCTCCCGCACACTGAAGCTTTCTTT
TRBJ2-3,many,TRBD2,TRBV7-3,CASSFGLAGGADTQYF,TGTGCCAGCAGCTTCGGACTAGCGGGAGGGGCAGATACGCAGTATTTT
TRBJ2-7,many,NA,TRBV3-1,CASSPSDTSYEQYF,TGTGCCAGCAGCCCAAGCGATACCTCCTACGAGCAGTACTTC
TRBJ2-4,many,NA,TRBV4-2,CASSQDELRPAYF,TGTGCCAGCAGCCAAGATGAGCTCCGGCCCGCGTACTTC
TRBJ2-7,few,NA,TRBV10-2,CASRPGPDSSYEQYF,TGCGCCAGCAGGCCGGGGCCGGACAGCTCCTACGAGCAGTACTTC
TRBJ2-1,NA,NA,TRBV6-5,CASHDYNEQFF,TGTGCCAGCCATGATTACAATGAGCAGTTCTTC
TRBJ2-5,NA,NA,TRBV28,CASSSLRDTQETQYF,TGTGCCAGCAGTTCGCTCCGGGACACTCAAGAGACCCAGTACTTC
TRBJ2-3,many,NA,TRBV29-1,CSVEVAGVGDTQYF,TGCAGCGTTGAAGTAGCAGGGGTTGGGGATACGCAGTATTTT
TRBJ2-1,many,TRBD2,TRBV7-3,CASSSSSGSWDEQFF,TGTGCCAGCAGCTCTTCTAGCGGGAGTTGGGATGAGCAGTTCTTC
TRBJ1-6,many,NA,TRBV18,CASSPGGESPLHF,TGTGCCAGCTCACCGGGGGGAGAATCACCCCTCCACTTT
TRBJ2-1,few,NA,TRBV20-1,CSARRRSSYNEQFF,TGCAGTGCTAGGAGGCGGAGCTCCTACAATGAGCAGTTCTTC
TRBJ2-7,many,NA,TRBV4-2,CASSHERRQQYF,TGTGCCAGCAGCCACGAGAGAAGGCAGCAGTACTTC
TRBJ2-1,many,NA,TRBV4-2,CASSQDRGQFF,TGTGCCAGCAGCCAAGATCGGGGGCAGTTCTTC
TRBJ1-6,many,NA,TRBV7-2,CATMGRGPNSPLHF,TGTGCCACCATGGGCCGGGGGCCAAATTCACCCCTCCACTTT
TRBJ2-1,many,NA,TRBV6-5,CASSYGQVMGNEQFF,TGTGCCAGCAGTTACGGGCAGGTTATGGGCAATGAGCAGTTCTTC
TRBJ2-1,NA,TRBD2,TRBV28,CASIGAGAAYNEQFF,TGTGCCAGCATCGGAGCGGGAGCAGCCTACAATGAGCAGTTCTTC
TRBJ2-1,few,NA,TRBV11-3,CASSLEGAGNEQFF,TGTGCCAGCAGCTTAGAAGGGGCGGGGAATGAGCAGTTCTTC
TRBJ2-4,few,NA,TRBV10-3,CAISGDLAKNIQYF,TGTGCCATCAGTGGGGATTTGGCCAAAAACATTCAGTACTTC